This TCR beta chain was identified in a study of blood T cell repertoires in COVID-19. Study-level background: Samples came from the United States, Italy and Spain, spanning acute and convalescent COVID-19. The cDNA or gDNA used as material had been derived from T cells, B-cell-depleted T cells, or PBMCs.

CDR1 SGHTS and CDR2 YDEGEE come from the germline V gene. This CDR3 spans 16 amino acids. Unmatched junction bases numbered 17, after V lost 4 bases and J lost 14 bases. Authors' methods: Scientists estimated how many nucleated cells there were by amplifying reference gene primers. Sequencing used immunoSEQ multiplex PCR; TCRdb keeps in-frame clones, though not all of them. The DNA gave D and trimming, while V, J and clone size come from that table. The sample holds about 98,000 clones, more than 65% seen once. Sample: peripheral blood. V is TRBV5-8 and J is TRBJ1-6; 8 nucleotides match TRBD1. This TCR was sampled from a woman older than 75 with acute or convalescent COVID-19. The CDR3 sequence: CASSLRGPIALSTLHF. The CDR3 DNA is TGTGCCAGCAGCCTCAGGGGGCCGATAGCCCTCTCAACCCTCCACTTT.